The 11 T cell receptor beta chains reported below all come from one sample, sequenced in a study of yellow fever vaccine responses in identical twins. A single record per CDR3 protein comes from TCRdb applying MiXCR to the RT-PCR reads. The sample lists about 18,000 distinct CDR3 sequences; approximately 60% were seen once. The sample consisted of T cells from blood (PBMCs), unsorted or a sorted subset (not recorded which), taken before or after yellow fever vaccination (not recorded which). These receptors all stem from a woman between 18 and 30 years old who received the yellow fever vaccine.

The genes are TRBV2 and TRBJ2-5; 11 nucleotides agree with TRBD2. This CDR3 region has 14 residues. V was pared by 7 bases and J by 5 bases, with 6 bases of the junction left unmatched. CDR1 SNHLY and CDR2 FYNNEI come from the germline V gene. The CDR3 spells CASTASGRHETQYF. For the CDR3, the DNA is TGTGCCAGCACGGCTAGCGGGAGGCACGAGACCCAGTACTTC.

This clonotype was counted a few times. The J gene is TRBJ1-2, the V gene TRBV2, with a possible D match to TRBD1 (5 bases). Per germline, CDR1 SNHLY and CDR2 FYNNEI. This CDR3 has 15 amino acids. V lost 6 bases to trimming and J lost 8 bases, with 22 bases between them. Written as DNA, the CDR3 is TGTGCCAGCAGCGCCGGGACCGGCAGCCGGAGCGGCTACACCTTC. This codes for CASSAGTGSRSGYTF.

In this sample, this clonotype turned up a few times. The chain is built from TRBV7-6 and TRBJ2-5; maybe TRBD2 (7 bases). V lost 8 bases and J 2 bases, leaving 15 bases between the germline ends. Germline loops: CDR1 SGHVS, CDR2 FNYEAQ. The CDR3 is 14 amino acids. CDR3 region: CASPQEGGQETQYF. The DNA for the CDR3 is TGTGCCAGCCCTCAGGAGGGGGGGCAAGAGACCCAGTACTTC.

J is TRBJ2-1 and V is TRBV11-1; 7 nucleotides line up with TRBD2. The CDR3 runs to 13 residues. The junction had 0 bases not matched to a gene; V was cut back by 5 bases and J by 2 bases. Germline V lookup: CDR1 SGHAT, CDR2 FQDESV (reference sequence). The DNA of the CDR3 is TGTGCCAGCAGCGGGGGGGCCTACAATGAGCAGTTCTTC. The encoded protein is CASSGGAYNEQFF.

This sequence joins TRBV25-1 and TRBJ1-1; 9 positions match TRBD1. Looked up from germline, CDR1 is MGHDK and CDR2 is SYGVNS. J gave up 4 bases and V 5 bases, and 8 bases lay outside the gene matches. CDR3 length equals 15 residues. The CDR3 DNA reads TGTGCCAGCAGTCCACCCTCGACAGGGGGCACTGAAGCTTTCTTT. The encoded protein is CASSPPSTGGTEAFF. The variable domain in full, completed from reference TRBV25-1 and TRBJ1-1, reads EADIYQTPRYLVIGTGKKITLECSQTMGHDKMYWYQQDPGMELHLIHYSYGVNSTEKGDLSSESTVSRIRTEHFPLTLESARPSHTSQYLCASSPPSTGGTEAFFGQGTRLTVV.

The CDR3 loop is CSVVGRLNTEAFF. The DNA of the CDR3 is TGCAGCGTTGTTGGGAGGCTAAACACTGAAGCTTTCTTT. The chain recombines TRBV29-1 with TRBJ1-1; D ambiguous. The CDR3 runs to 13 residues. The V gene's germline CDR1 is SQVTM and CDR2 ANQGSEA. Trimming removed 4 bases from V and 2 bases from J, with 11 bases in between.

The rearrangement joins TRBV2 to TRBJ2-2; D is ambiguous. The V gene lost 5 bases and the J gene lost 1 base, with 8 bases spanning the gap. Per the germline V gene, CDR1 is SNHLY and CDR2 is FYNNEI. This CDR3 spans 14 amino acids. The CDR3 spells CASSQLKNTGELFF. CDR3 coding DNA: TGTGCCAGCAGTCAACTAAAGAACACCGGGGAGCTGTTTTTT.

This sequence joins TRBV2 and TRBJ2-1, with 8 positions matching TRBD1. V was clipped by 8 bases and J by 3 bases; unmatched bases: 3. CDR3 length equals 13 residues. The germline V gene has CDR1 SNHLY and CDR2 FYNNEI. The CDR3 protein is CASRQGIYNEQFF. The CDR3 bases are TGTGCCAGCCGACAGGGGATCTACAATGAGCAGTTCTTC.

This clonotype occurred a few times. The chain combines TRBV12-3 or TRBV12-4 with TRBJ1-5; D gene uncertain. Trimming pared 5 bases from V and 5 bases from J, leaving 22 bases between. The CDR3 totals 17 residues. CDR3 residues: CASSPRGGGWFHQPQHF. The CDR3 nucleotides are TGTGCCAGCAGTCCCAGAGGAGGAGGATGGTTCCATCAGCCCCAGCATTTT.

The chain recombines TRBV11-2 with TRBJ1-2, with unresolved D. This CDR3 has 14 amino acids. Trimming cost V 1 base and J 4 bases, with 10 bases left between them. The germline gives CDR1 SGHAT, CDR2 FQNNGV. The CDR3 spells CASSLVDDGYGYTF. The DNA of the CDR3 is TGTGCCAGCAGCTTAGTGGATGATGGCTATGGCTACACCTTC. Variable domain in full (rest from reference TRBV11-2 and TRBJ1-2): EAGVAQSPRYKIIEKRQSVAFWCNPISGHATLYWYQQILGQGPKLLIQFQNNGVVDDSQLPKDRFSAERLKGVDSTLKIQPAKLEDSAVYLCASSLVDDGYGYTFGSGTRLTVV.

This clonotype occurred a few times. For the CDR3, the DNA is TGTGCCAGCGGGAGACTTCAAGAGACCCAGTACTTC. This translates into CASGRLQETQYF. The V and J genes are TRBV2 and TRBJ2-5; TRBD2 is a possible D gene (5 bases). Germline-derived CDR1 and CDR2 are SNHLY and FYNNEI. The V and J ends lost 8 bases and 2 bases respectively, with 9 bases between them. The CDR3 spans 12 residues.